Sequencing of this T cell receptor beta chain was carried out in a study of OX40 agonist ivuxolimab in advanced cancers. As for the study in general: An agonistic anti-OX40 (CD134) antibody, ivuxolimab, was used to treat the patients. Cancers in dose escalation were hepatocellular, melanoma, renal cell and head and neck. Study-wide points: Patients who responded partially at 0.1-3.0 mg/kg showed clonal expansion ranking among the lowest.

The CDR3 is 19 residues long. Looked up from germline, CDR1 is MDHEN and CDR2 is SYDVKM. J gave up 0 bases and V 3 bases, and 11 bases lay outside the gene matches. Profiled with immunoSEQ multiplex PCR; TCRdb holds only in-frame clones, not every one. The sample has over 25,000 clones; approximately 85% are singletons. Concerning this clone: Its antigen remains unidentified.

This sequence was found in an adult with an advanced solid tumor such as melanoma, head and neck, liver or kidney cancer. The specimen was CD4+ or CD8+ T cells sorted from blood, collected in a trial of the OX40 agonist ivuxolimab. The chain carries TRBV28 and TRBJ2-1; 10 bases are shared with TRBD1. In DNA, the CDR3 is TGTGCCAGCAGTTTCGACAGGGGGCGAGCTCTCCCCTCCTACAATGAGCAGTTCTTC. It yields the protein CASSFDRGRALPSYNEQFF.